This is a list of T cell receptor beta chains from one sample in a study of blood T cell repertoires in COVID-19. This table comes from immunoSEQ multiplex PCR, and its TCRdb copy is limited to in-frame clones, with some not included. The data show roughly 110,000 clones, about 64% seen once. Sequencing used peripheral blood. The receptors were sampled from a human donor with acute or convalescent COVID-19. The donor label of this sample is uncertain. Each CDR3 is given with its conserved first and last residue. D genes are given only for firm matches. Only part of the rows carry a size: once, few, many, or a class if the clone is expanded.

v_call	j_call	d_call	clone_size	cdr3_nt	cdr3_aa
TRBV30	TRBJ1-3	NA	NA	TGTGCCTGGAGTGTACCCAGGCAGAGCTCTGGAAACACCATATATTTT	CAWSVPRQSSGNTIYF
TRBV15	TRBJ1-5	NA	NA	TGTGCCACCAGCAGAGCCAGGGTAGGGCCCCAGCATTTT	CATSRARVGPQHF
TRBV20-1	TRBJ2-1	NA	NA	TGCAGTGCTCAAGACGGGAATGAGCAGTTCTTC	CSAQDGNEQFF
TRBV6-5	TRBJ1-1	TRBD1	few	TGTGCCAGCAGTTTCGGCGACAGGGGGAACACTGAAGCTTTCTTT	CASSFGDRGNTEAFF
TRBV27	TRBJ2-4	NA	NA	TGTGCCAGCAGTCACCGTCAGACCAAAAACATTCAGTACTTC	CASSHRQTKNIQYF
TRBV3-1/TRBV3-2	TRBJ1-6	TRBD1	NA	TGTGCCAGCAGCCACCACGGACAGGGGGCCAATTCACCCCTCCACTTT	CASSHHGQGANSPLHF
TRBV5-1	TRBJ2-2	TRBD1	NA	TGCGCCAGCAGCTTGGGGGGGACAGGAAACACCGGGGAGCTGTTTTTT	CASSLGGTGNTGELFF
TRBV18	TRBJ2-1	TRBD1	few	TGTGCCAGCTCCCCGGGACAGGCAAACAATGAGCAGTTCTTC	CASSPGQANNEQFF
TRBV27	TRBJ1-1	NA	NA	TGTGCCAGCAGTTTATCGGAGGGGACTGAAGCTTTCTTT	CASSLSEGTEAFF
TRBV12-3/TRBV12-4	TRBJ2-2	NA	NA	TGTGCCAGCAGTTTGTTGAGCACCGGGGAGCTGTTTTTT	CASSLLSTGELFF
TRBV30	TRBJ1-2	NA	NA	TGTGCCTGGAGTTCGCAGGGTGGCTATGGCTACACCTTC	CAWSSQGGYGYTF
TRBV5-1	TRBJ2-5	NA	NA	TGCGCCAGCAGCTTGGGTGGGCTCCAAGAGACCCAGTACTTC	CASSLGGLQETQYF
TRBV19	TRBJ2-2	TRBD1	NA	TGTGCCAGTAGCTGGGGACAGGGGTTCGGGGAGCTGTTTTTT	CASSWGQGFGELFF
TRBV7-2	TRBJ1-2	NA	NA	TGTGCCAGCAGCTTGGGGGCGCGAGACTATGGCTACACCTTC	CASSLGARDYGYTF
TRBV28	TRBJ2-2	TRBD2	NA	TGTGCCAGCAGTTGGGGAGGGGCGAACACCGGGGAGCTGTTTTTT	CASSWGGANTGELFF
TRBV4-1	TRBJ1-1	NA	NA	TGCGCCAGCAGCCAAAATTGGGGGGCTGAAGCTTTCTTT	CASSQNWGAEAFF
TRBV20-1	TRBJ2-7	TRBD1	NA	TGCAGTGCTAGTCCCGGGGACAGGGGGTACGAGCAGTACTTC	CSASPGDRGYEQYF
TRBV18	TRBJ1-4	NA	once	TGTGCCAGCTCCATCAGGGCAACTAATGAAAAACTGTTTTTT	CASSIRATNEKLFF
TRBV9	TRBJ1-6	NA	NA	TGTGCCAGCAGCGTATCTCCGTTAAACCAGGGTGGTTCACCCCTCCACTTT	CASSVSPLNQGGSPLHF
TRBV6-1	TRBJ1-2	TRBD1	NA	TGTGCCAGCAGTGAGCTATCGGACAGGGGGATTCGGAATGGCTACACCTTC	CASSELSDRGIRNGYTF
TRBV18	TRBJ1-5	NA	NA	TGTGCCAGCTCCCTCCGACAGGCCGGGGGCAATCAGCCCCAGCATTTT	CASSLRQAGGNQPQHF
TRBV29-1	TRBJ2-7	NA	once	TGCAGCGTTCTGGGTCAAGGGGGCGAGCAGTACTTC	CSVLGQGGEQYF
TRBV2	TRBJ2-3	TRBD2	few	TGTGCCAGCAGACCCGCCTTGAGCGGGGCAAAATATTTT	CASRPALSGAKYF
TRBV12-3/TRBV12-4	TRBJ1-2	NA	NA	TGTGCCAGCAGTTTCCCTTTAAACTATGGCTACACCTTC	CASSFPLNYGYTF
TRBV6-5	TRBJ1-5	NA	NA	TGTGCCAGCAGTCGGACTCTGACTGGGAATCAGCCCCAGCATTTT	CASSRTLTGNQPQHF
TRBV7-8	TRBJ1-5	NA	NA	TGTGCCAGCAGCTTAGGTTTATTTCCGCGAGATAGCAATCAGCCCCAGCATTTT	CASSLGLFPRDSNQPQHF
TRBV19	TRBJ2-7	TRBD1	NA	TGTGCCAGTAGTAGGGACAGAAGTTACGAGCAGTACTTC	CASSRDRSYEQYF
TRBV18	TRBJ1-6	TRBD1	few	TGTGCCAGCTCACCACTCCCGGGACAGGGAGATTCACCCCTCCACTTT	CASSPLPGQGDSPLHF
TRBV6-1	TRBJ1-2	NA	few	TGTGCCAGCAGTGAAGGCGGGTCCCGCGGTGGCTACACCTTC	CASSEGGSRGGYTF
TRBV7-9	TRBJ2-7	NA	NA	TGTGCCAGCAGCTTAGCCCCAGGGCTCTCCTACGAGCAGTACTTC	CASSLAPGLSYEQYF
TRBV7-2	TRBJ1-6	TRBD1	NA	TGTGCCAGCAGCTTATTGGGACAGGGGGCTTCCCCCCTCCACTTT	CASSLLGQGASPLHF
TRBV4-1	TRBJ2-5	NA	NA	TGCGCCAGCAGCTTATTTACAGGGACCCAAGAGACCCAGTACTTC	CASSLFTGTQETQYF
TRBV6-5	TRBJ1-2	TRBD1	NA	TGTGCCAGCAGCCCCGGACAGGCTACCGTCTATGGCTACACCTTC	CASSPGQATVYGYTF
TRBV28	TRBJ1-5	NA	few	TGTGCCAGCAGCCCCGGGATTCTAAGCAATCAGCCCCAGCATTTT	CASSPGILSNQPQHF
TRBV30	TRBJ2-1	NA	NA	TGTGCCTGGAGTGTAAAAAGCGGTTACAATGAGCAGTTCTTC	CAWSVKSGYNEQFF
TRBV10-1	TRBJ2-2	NA	few	TGCGCCAGCAGTAAGACTGCGGGGGGGGAGCTGTTTTTT	CASSKTAGGELFF
TRBV28	TRBJ1-2	NA	few	TGTGCCAGCAGTTTATCGGCAGGGCAGATCGCTAACTATGGCTACACCTTC	CASSLSAGQIANYGYTF
TRBV6-5	TRBJ1-5	NA	once	TGTGCCAGCAGCCCCCGAGGCGAACAGCCCCAGCATTTT	CASSPRGEQPQHF
TRBV19	TRBJ1-5	NA	NA	TGTGCCAGTAGTATAGGCACAGGGTACCAGCCCCAGCATTTT	CASSIGTGYQPQHF
TRBV5-1	TRBJ2-5	TRBD2	once	TGCGCCAGCAGCTTGGGTCTAACTAGCGGGGAAGAGACCCAGTACTTC	CASSLGLTSGEETQYF
TRBV5-1	TRBJ2-3	NA	NA	TGCGCCAGCAGCTCCGGACTGGCTAGCACAGATACGCAGTATTTT	CASSSGLASTDTQYF
TRBV23-1	TRBJ2-3	TRBD2	NA	TGCGCCAGCAGTGGACTAGCGGGGAGGGGAGATACGCAGTATTTT	CASSGLAGRGDTQYF
TRBV29-1	TRBJ2-1	NA	few	TGCAGCGTAGGGATGGTGCGGGGCGACTACAATGAGCAGTTCTTC	CSVGMVRGDYNEQFF
TRBV7-8	TRBJ1-1	NA	NA	TGTGCCAGCAGCTCACAGTCGAACACTGAAGCTTTCTTT	CASSSQSNTEAFF
TRBV3-1/TRBV3-2	TRBJ1-6	NA	NA	TGTGCCAGCAGCCAAGATGGGCAGGGGAATAATTCACCCCTCCACTTT	CASSQDGQGNNSPLHF
TRBV10-3	TRBJ2-2	TRBD2	NA	TGTGCCACAGAGGGAGCGGGGCTACCTCACCGGGAGCTGTTTTTT	CATEGAGLPHRELFF
TRBV7-3	TRBJ1-2	NA	NA	TGTGCCAGCAGCCGTTACGCAGGGGCTGGCTACACCTTC	CASSRYAGAGYTF
TRBV18	TRBJ1-2	NA	NA	TGTGCCAGCTCACCACTGCCAGAACCAGCTAACTATGGCTACACCTTC	CASSPLPEPANYGYTF
TRBV9	TRBJ2-3	NA	NA	TGTGCCAGCAGCGTAGCTACGGGGGTAGCAACCCCAGATACGCAGTATTTT	CASSVATGVATPDTQYF
TRBV14	TRBJ1-4	NA	NA	TGTGCCAGCAGCTATGGGGCGGCTTCTAATGAAAAACTGTTTTTT	CASSYGAASNEKLFF
TRBV10-2	TRBJ1-2	TRBD1	NA	TGCGCCAGCAGTCGGGACAGGAACTATGGCTACACCTTC	CASSRDRNYGYTF
TRBV24-1	TRBJ1-2	TRBD1	few	TGTGCCACCAGTGAGGGGGGGACAGGGGGACATGGCTACACCTTC	CATSEGGTGGHGYTF
TRBV5-5	TRBJ2-5	NA	NA	TGTGCCAGCAGCTTGTCGCCTAGCCGACAAGAGACCCAGTACTTC	CASSLSPSRQETQYF
TRBV28	TRBJ1-5	NA	NA	TGTGCCAGCAGTTTATCTCCCCTAAATCAGCCCCAGCATTTT	CASSLSPLNQPQHF
TRBV11-2	TRBJ2-3	TRBD1	NA	TGTGCCAGCAGCCTCGGGACAGCCAGCACAGATACGCAGTATTTT	CASSLGTASTDTQYF
TRBV5-5	TRBJ2-1	NA	once	TGTGCCAGCAGCTCTCCACCGGGTTACAATGAGCAGTTCTTC	CASSSPPGYNEQFF
TRBV9	TRBJ1-2	NA	few	TGTGCCAGCAGCGTAGGAGAGAATGGCTACACCTTC	CASSVGENGYTF
TRBV7-2	TRBJ1-1	TRBD1	NA	TGTGCCAGCAGCTTATCAGCAGGGGGATTTGAAGCTTTCTTT	CASSLSAGGFEAFF
TRBV18	TRBJ1-3	TRBD1	NA	TGTGCCAGCTCACCGACAGGGGACATCTCTGGAAACACCATATATTTT	CASSPTGDISGNTIYF